This T cell receptor beta chain was observed in a study of CXCR3-negative and CXCR3-positive naive CD8 T cells. Study-wide results and caveats: TRB CDR3 properties served as the basis for inferring TCR strength, and surface CD5 was comparable between naive subsets. Similar TRBV-TRBJ usage characterized naive CXCR3-negative and CXCR3-positive cells; memory cells differed.

Naive CD8+ T cells showed CD45RO-CCR7+CD27+CD95-. This CDR3 contains 13 residues. CDR1 MGHDK and CDR2 SYGVNS come from the germline V gene. Comment on this clonotype: Antigen unknown.

Through 5' RACE with UMI labels, the TRB cDNA libraries were prepared. TCRdb reanalyzed the 5' RACE reads and collapses them to one entry per CDR3 protein, without DNA. The sample holds 70,000 to 100,000 distinct CDR3 sequences. This TCR was sampled from a human donor in good health. Some clones in this sample may be carry-over from other donors' samples. Material for sequencing was naive CXCR3- CD8+ T cells from blood. Subset given: CD45RO-CCR7+CD27+CD95- naive CD8+ T cells lacking CXCR3 (TNR3-). The J gene is TRBJ2-2, the V gene TRBV25-1; TCRdb names TRBD1, which stays unverified in the absence of DNA. This CDR3 reads CASDRGGTGELFF. Full variable domain (rest looked up from reference TRBV25-1 and TRBJ2-2): EADIYQTPRYLVIGTGKKITLECSQTMGHDKMYWYQQDPGMELHLIHYSYGVNSTEKGDLSSESTVSRIRTEHFPLTLESARPSHTSQYLCASDRGGTGELFFGEGSRLTVL.